This TCR beta chain is drawn from a study of blood T cell repertoires in COVID-19. Turning to the study itself: Sample material is recorded as cDNA or gDNA derived from T cells, B-cell-depleted T cells, or PBMCs.

The CDR3 runs to 18 residues. The ends lost 2 bases at V and 1 base at J; junction bases unmatched: 3. Those who participated ranged in age from roughly 18 to 90 years and resided in roughly 26 US areas. Each participant's cohort was designated according to participant-reported clinical history. Per the authors' pipeline: Counts of nucleated cells, estimated from reference gene primer amplification, were obtained. Profiled with immunoSEQ multiplex PCR; TCRdb holds only in-frame clones, not every one. V, J and clone size derive from that table, while D and trimming were established from the DNA sequence. The sample yields approximately 300,000 clones, more than 75% seen once.

This TCR came from a woman in her 30s who had recovered from COVID-19. V usage is TRBV6-7 and J usage is TRBJ2-2, with 14 bases matching TRBD2. TRBV6-7 is an open reading frame, and its role is uncertain. Sequencing was done on a sample of PBMCs or T cells enriched from blood (not recorded which). The CDR3: CASSYGLAGGMNTGELFF. For the CDR3, the DNA is TGTGCCAGCAGTTACGGACTAGCGGGGGGAATGAACACCGGGGAGCTGTTTTTT.